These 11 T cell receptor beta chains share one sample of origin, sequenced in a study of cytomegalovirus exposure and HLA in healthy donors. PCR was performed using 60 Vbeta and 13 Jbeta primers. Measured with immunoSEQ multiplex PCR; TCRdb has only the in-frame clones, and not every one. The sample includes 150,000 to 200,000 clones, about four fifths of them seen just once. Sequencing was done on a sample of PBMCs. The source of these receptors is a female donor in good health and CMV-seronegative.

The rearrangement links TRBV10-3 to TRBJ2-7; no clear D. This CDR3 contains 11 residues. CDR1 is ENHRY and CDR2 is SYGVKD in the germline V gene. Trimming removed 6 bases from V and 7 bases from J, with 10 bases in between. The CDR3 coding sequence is TGTGCCATCAGCCCCCTGCGGGAGCAGTACTTC. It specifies CAISPLREQYF.

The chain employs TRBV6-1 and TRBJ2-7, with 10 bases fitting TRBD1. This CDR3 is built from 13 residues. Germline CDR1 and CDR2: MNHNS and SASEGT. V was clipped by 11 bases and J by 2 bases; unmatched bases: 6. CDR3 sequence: CAGVGQGAYEQYF. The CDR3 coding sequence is TGTGCCGGCGTCGGACAGGGGGCCTACGAGCAGTACTTC.

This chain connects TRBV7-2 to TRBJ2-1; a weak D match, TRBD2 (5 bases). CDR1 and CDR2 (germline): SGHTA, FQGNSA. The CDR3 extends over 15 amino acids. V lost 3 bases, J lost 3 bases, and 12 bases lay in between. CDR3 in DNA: TGTGCCAGCAGCTTCACAGCGGACTTCTACAATGAGCAGTTCTTC. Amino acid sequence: CASSFTADFYNEQFF.

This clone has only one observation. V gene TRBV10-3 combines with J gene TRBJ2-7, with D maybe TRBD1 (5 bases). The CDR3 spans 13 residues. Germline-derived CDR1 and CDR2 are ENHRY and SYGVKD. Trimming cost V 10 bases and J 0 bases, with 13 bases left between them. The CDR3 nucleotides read TGTGCCACAGACAGCGATGGCTCCTACGAGCAGTACTTC. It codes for CATDSDGSYEQYF.

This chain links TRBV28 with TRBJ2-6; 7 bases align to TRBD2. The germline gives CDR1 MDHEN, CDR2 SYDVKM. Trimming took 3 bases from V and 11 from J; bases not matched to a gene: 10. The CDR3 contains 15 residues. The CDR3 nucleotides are TGTGCCAGCAGTTTGGGGGGGGAGAACCTCGACGTCCTGACTTTC. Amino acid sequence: CASSLGGENLDVLTF. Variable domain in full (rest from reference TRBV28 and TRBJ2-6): DVKVTQSSRYLVKRTGEKVFLECVQDMDHENMFWYRQDPGLGLRLIYFSYDVKMKEKGDIPEGYSVSREKKERFSLILESASTNQTSMYLCASSLGGENLDVLTFGAGSRLTVL.

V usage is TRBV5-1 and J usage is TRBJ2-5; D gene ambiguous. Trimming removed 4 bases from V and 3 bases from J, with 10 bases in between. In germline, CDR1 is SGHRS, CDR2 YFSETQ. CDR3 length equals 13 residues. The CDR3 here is CASSHPAEETQYF. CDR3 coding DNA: TGCGCCAGCAGCCATCCCGCGGAAGAGACCCAGTACTTC.

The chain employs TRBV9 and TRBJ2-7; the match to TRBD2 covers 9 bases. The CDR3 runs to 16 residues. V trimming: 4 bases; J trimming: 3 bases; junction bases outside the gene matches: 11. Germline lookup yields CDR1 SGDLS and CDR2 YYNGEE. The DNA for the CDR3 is TGTGCCAGCAGCCCCGAGGGGGGGACTAGCAGCTACGAGCAGTACTTC. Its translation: CASSPEGGTSSYEQYF.

The chain's CDR3 is CASSVSLGLGNTEAFF. The CDR3 DNA sequence: TGTGCCAGCAGCGTCTCCCTAGGACTGGGGAACACTGAAGCTTTCTTT. This chain uses TRBV9 with TRBJ1-1; D unresolved. The CDR3 has 16 amino acids. V was shortened by 2 bases and J by 1 base, with 15 bases between the two germline ends. The V gene's germline CDR1 is SGDLS and CDR2 YYNGEE.

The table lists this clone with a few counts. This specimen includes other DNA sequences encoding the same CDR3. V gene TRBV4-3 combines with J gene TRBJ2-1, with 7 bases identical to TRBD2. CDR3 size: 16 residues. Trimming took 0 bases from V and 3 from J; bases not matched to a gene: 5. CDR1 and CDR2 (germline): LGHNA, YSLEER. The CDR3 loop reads CASSQDLAGVYNEQFF. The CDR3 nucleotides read TGCGCCAGCAGCCAAGATTTGGCGGGAGTCTACAATGAGCAGTTCTTC.

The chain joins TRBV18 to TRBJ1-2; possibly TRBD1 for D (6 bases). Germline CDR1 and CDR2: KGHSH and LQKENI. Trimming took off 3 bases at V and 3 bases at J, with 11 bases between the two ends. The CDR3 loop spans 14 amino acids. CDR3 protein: CASSPSAGDYGYTF. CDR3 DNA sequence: TGTGCCAGCTCACCCTCCGCAGGGGACTATGGCTACACCTTC.

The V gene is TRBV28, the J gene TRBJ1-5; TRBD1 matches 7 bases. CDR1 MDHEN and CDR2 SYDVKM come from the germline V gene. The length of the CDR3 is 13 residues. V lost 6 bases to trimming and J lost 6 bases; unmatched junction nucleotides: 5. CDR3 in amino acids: CASRSTGSQPQHF. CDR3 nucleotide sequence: TGTGCCAGCAGGTCGACAGGGAGTCAGCCCCAGCATTTT.